This entry concerns a single T cell receptor beta chain. Its target is not known. The data are from a study of shared clonotypes between healthy human individuals. Study outcomes and limitations: Expectations were that clonotype sharing among donors would be affected by sequencing depth. Among several donors, approximately 5% of naive CD4 clonotypes were found in common.

The repertoire was sequenced with immunoSEQ multiplex PCR; TCRdb's copy has only in-frame clones and lacks some. In the table there are around 2.1 million clones, approximately 94% of which are singletons. The CDR3 totals 17 residues. The germline CDR1 and CDR2 sequences are MNHEY and SMNVEV (reference sequence). V lost 6 bases and J 3 bases, leaving 22 bases between the germline ends. Naive CD8 cells comprised CD45RO-negative, CCR7-positively selected cells, excluding terminally differentiated effector memory CD45RA+ cells. This TCR came from a man in his late teens or twenties in good health. Some clones in this sample may be carry-over from other donors' samples. The gene calls are TRBV27 and TRBJ2-3; D unresolved. Specimen: naive CD8+ T cells from PBMCs. For the CDR3, the DNA is TGTGCCAGCAGCAAGAATCATCCGGGTGACTCTACAGATACGCAGTATTTT. It translates to CASSKNHPGDSTDTQYF.